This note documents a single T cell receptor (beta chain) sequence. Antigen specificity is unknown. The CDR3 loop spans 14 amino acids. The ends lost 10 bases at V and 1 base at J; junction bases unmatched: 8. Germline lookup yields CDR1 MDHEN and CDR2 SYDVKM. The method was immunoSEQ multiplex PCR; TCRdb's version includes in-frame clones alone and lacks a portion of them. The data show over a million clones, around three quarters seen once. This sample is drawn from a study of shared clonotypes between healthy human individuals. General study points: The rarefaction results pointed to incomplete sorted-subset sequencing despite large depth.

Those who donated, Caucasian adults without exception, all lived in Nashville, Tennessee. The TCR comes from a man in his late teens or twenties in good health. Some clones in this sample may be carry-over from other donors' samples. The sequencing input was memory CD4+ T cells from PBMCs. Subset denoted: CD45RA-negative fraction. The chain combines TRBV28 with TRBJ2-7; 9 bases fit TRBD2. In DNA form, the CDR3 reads TGTGCCACCCATCCTAGCGGGATATCCTACGAGCAGTACTTC. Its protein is CATHPSGISYEQYF.